This T cell receptor beta chain derives from a study of beta chain features in type 1 diabetes listed by TCRdb under 2018. Background on the whole study: Mean age, gender distribution, total cell number and subset yield were not different between patients and healthy donors. A total of approximately 110,000,000 sorted cells were examined across all samples, and a strong correlation was observed between cell number per subset and RNA yield. The study compared the TCRB repertoires of sorted circulating CD4+ T cell subsets in recently diagnosed type 1 diabetes patients with those in matched healthy donors. Naive and central memory subsets were obtained from all 28 donors, but regulatory and stem cell-like memory subsets were isolated from only 8 patients and roughly eight healthy donors. Study-wide conclusions, independent of this receptor: Type 1 diabetes patients showed a moderate but significant shortening of TCRB CDR3 length in all four CD4+ subsets. PCR might favor shorter templates, but patient and control samples were amplified and corrected together, so any skew would affect both groups equally. Because cDNA rather than genomic DNA was sequenced, highly expressing activated cells could have been over-represented, although no difference in activation and CD3 levels was found between groups. At VDJ recombination sites, patients with type 1 diabetes made fewer insertions and deleted more nucleotides, a pattern implying thymic rearrangement abnormalities. The naive, central memory and regulatory TCRB repertoires appeared to resemble one another more closely among patients than among healthy donors. Because small numbers of individuals were included in the HLA sub-analyses, any influence of HLA type on TCRB rearrangement was left unresolved.

This clone was seen a few times. Its antigen is unknown. No base-level quality is on record; no much larger clone is a single base apart. The entire isolated RNA was reverse transcribed using the High Capacity cDNA Reverse Transcription Kit, and thus expressed TCRB transcripts were sequenced. Deep immunoSEQ sequencing was performed on naive, central memory and regulatory T cell samples, with an average of roughly 3.5 million total reads per sample. Sorted cells were lysed in RLT buffer, and RNA was extracted using DNase-treated RNeasy Micro or Mini kits according to cell number. Each cell subset was processed on its own to prevent cross-contamination, while patient and healthy donor samples were processed together. Using the immunoSEQ multiplex PCR, TCRB sequences were amplified from cDNA into 87-bp fragments spanning the CDR3 region. The amplicons were sequenced using the Illumina HiSeq platform. The authors processed their data as follows. Synthetic template baselines were used to correct PCR bias computationally, reads within Hamming distance 2 were collapsed together, and singletons that could not be merged were discarded. By aligning reads against IMGT, V, D and J genes, CDR3 length, and insertions or deletions at six rearrangement sites were assigned. Within each subset, clonotype counts were normalized to sorted cell number, and only after that were true diversity and Gini coefficients computed with the tcR R package. The overlap coefficient, calculated on TCRB nucleotide sequences, was used to quantify repertoire sharing. As a proxy for the pre-selection repertoire, out-of-frame TCRB sequences from naive cells were analyzed. Here the immuneACCESS table is served through TCRdb, limited to in-frame sequences with V and J called. Missing clones are a known gap in these copies; in checked studies unresolved V genes cover under half, and the rest lacks a known reason. Clonal size and the V and J genes are those of that table, whereas D and trimming came from the DNA. The sample table records 630,000 or so clones; around 15% of these occur just once. Approximately 0.043% of the sample rests with the top ten.

The junction carries 15 bases between V and J, which are trimmed by 1 base and 6 bases respectively. From cysteine to phenylalanine, the CDR3 is 15 amino acids long. Solely the CDR3 DNA is kept, with 45 bases framed from the first base. The germline V gene (reference sequence) yields SEHNR for CDR1 and FQNEAQ for CDR2. Each donor gave one peripheral blood draw, roughly 120 mL on average, collected into heparinised tubes. A BD FACSAria II was used to sort naive, central memory, regulatory and stem cell-like memory CD4+ T cells with a panel that included CD45RO, CCR7, CD25, CD127, CD95 and CD27. A purity above 95% was achieved for all sorted populations. PBMCs were isolated immediately by Lymphoprep density gradient centrifugation and stained directly without culture. To minimize batch effects, samples were stained and sorted in pairs, one healthy donor with one patient per experiment.

The rearrangement joined TRBV7-9 to TRBJ1-2, with an unclear D gene assignment. Material for sequencing was naive CD4+ T cells from blood. The cell subset or site label for this specimen denotes: true naive CD4+ T cells. This TCR came from a man younger than 35 with type 1 diabetes. CDR3 region: CASSLEPGIRNGYTF. The sequenced DNA: TGTGCCAGCAGCTTAGAGCCTGGGATACGGAATGGCTACACCTTC.